These T cell receptor beta chains were read from a single sample in a study of Ad26.COV2.S vaccination and SARS-CoV-2 variants. The table came from immunoSEQ multiplex PCR; TCRdb's copy has only in-frame clones and leaves some out. Among hundreds of thousands of clones listed, approximately 88% were seen once. Source: peripheral blood, taken in a trial of Ad26.COV2.S vaccine versus placebo. The receptors originated from a person between 18 and 65 years old who received the Ad26.COV2.S COVID-19 vaccine or a placebo. CDR3s include the opening cysteine and the closing phenylalanine or tryptophan. Fields, in order: J gene, clone size, V gene, D gene, CDR3 protein, CDR3 DNA. D genes are given only for firm matches. Size tells how often a clone was seen (once, few, many) or the class of an expanded clone, and some rows leave it out.

>TRBJ1-1|.|TRBV2|.
CASIKLMNTEAFF
TGTGCCAGCATCAAACTGATGAACACTGAAGCTTTCTTT
>TRBJ1-1|.|TRBV14|.
CASSQGGRTEAFF
TGTGCCAGCAGCCAAGGGGGGCGGACTGAAGCTTTCTTT
>TRBJ1-5|once|TRBV27|.
CASSLSSSSNQPQHF
TGTGCCAGCAGTTTATCGTCCAGTAGCAATCAGCCCCAGCATTTT
>TRBJ2-7|.|TRBV4-2|.
CASSQGGGTAYEQYF
TGTGCCAGCAGCCAAGGCGGGGGGACAGCCTACGAGCAGTACTTC
>TRBJ1-1|.|TRBV24-1|.
CATKHREDTEAFF
TGTGCCACCAAGCACAGGGAAGACACTGAAGCTTTCTTT
>TRBJ2-1|.|TRBV24-1|TRBD2
CATRTSGGDEQFF
TGTGCCACCAGGACTAGCGGGGGAGATGAGCAGTTCTTC
>TRBJ2-7|.|TRBV7-7|.
CASSLETGSSYEQYF
TGTGCCAGCAGCTTAGAAACCGGCAGCTCCTACGAGCAGTACTTC
>TRBJ2-7|.|TRBV2|.
CASSPGDSYEQYF
TGTGCCAGCTCCCCGGGAGACTCCTACGAGCAGTACTTC
>TRBJ2-3|.|TRBV9|.
CASSVADRGTQYF
TGTGCCAGCAGCGTAGCTGACCGAGGTACGCAGTATTTT
>TRBJ2-5|.|TRBV5-1|.
CADHKVQETQYF
TGCGCCGACCATAAGGTCCAAGAGACCCAGTACTTC
>TRBJ1-2|.|TRBV30|.
CAWGTSGYTF
TGTGCCTGGGGGACATCAGGCTACACCTTC
>TRBJ1-2|once|TRBV4-3|.
CASSQDLRGGYGYTF
TGCGCCAGCAGCCAAGATCTTAGGGGCGGGTATGGCTACACCTTC
>TRBJ2-7|.|TRBV18|TRBD2
CASSLLADMYEQYF
TGTGCCAGCTCATTACTAGCGGACATGTACGAGCAGTACTTC
>TRBJ1-1|.|TRBV2|.
CASKIGVFPNTEAFF
TGTGCCAGCAAAATAGGGGTATTCCCGAACACTGAAGCTTTCTTT
>TRBJ1-3|.|TRBV7-2|.
CASSLDIQGNTIYF
TGTGCCAGCAGCTTAGACATTCAGGGAAACACCATATATTTT
>TRBJ1-2|.|TRBV29-1|TRBD1
CSVGTGDGYTF
TGCAGCGTTGGGACAGGAGATGGCTACACCTTC
>TRBJ2-5|.|TRBV4-2|.
CASSQGPQGETQYF
TGTGCCAGCAGCCAAGGCCCCCAGGGCGAGACCCAGTACTTC
>TRBJ2-4|.|TRBV25-1|TRBD1
CASSEPGQVKNIQYF
TGTGCCAGCAGTGAGCCGGGACAGGTTAAAAACATTCAGTACTTC
>TRBJ1-2|few|TRBV27|.
CASSFAGEDGYTF
TGTGCCAGCAGTTTTGCGGGGGAGGATGGCTACACCTTC
>TRBJ2-5|.|TRBV27|TRBD2
CASSFYPGLGEAQYF
TGTGCCAGCAGTTTTTATCCGGGACTAGGGGAAGCCCAGTACTTC
>TRBJ1-2|once|TRBV5-1|TRBD1
CASSWEQGYGYTF
TGCGCCAGCAGCTGGGAACAGGGGTATGGCTACACCTTC
>TRBJ1-3|.|TRBV7-9|.
CASSLFGAGNTIYF
TGTGCCAGCAGCTTATTTGGGGCTGGAAACACCATATATTTT
>TRBJ2-7|.|TRBV30|.
CAWMDSSYEQYF
TGTGCCTGGATGGACAGCTCCTACGAGCAGTACTTC
>TRBJ2-7|.|TRBV15|TRBD2
CATSRDTGGPYEQYF
TGTGCCACCAGCAGAGATACGGGAGGCCCCTACGAGCAGTACTTC
>TRBJ2-2|.|TRBV24-1|TRBD2
CATSRGGANTGELFF
TGTGCCACCAGTCGCGGGGGGGCGAACACCGGGGAGCTGTTTTTT
>TRBJ2-5|.|TRBV7-9|.
CASSPGWFETQYF
TGTGCCAGCAGCCCAGGGTGGTTCGAGACCCAGTACTTC
>TRBJ2-1|.|TRBV5-4|.
CASSPRTSRSSYNEQFF
TGTGCCAGCAGCCCCCGCACGAGCCGAAGCTCCTACAATGAGCAGTTCTTC
>TRBJ1-3|.|TRBV12-3/TRBV12-4|.
CASSLSGNTIYF
TGTGCCAGCAGTTTGTCTGGAAACACCATATATTTT
>TRBJ2-7|.|TRBV30|.
CAFSETNPREQYF
TGTGCCTTTTCCGAGACCAACCCTCGAGAGCAGTACTTC
>TRBJ2-1|.|TRBV7-2|TRBD2
CASSPSPGSGASYNEQFF
TGTGCCAGCAGCCCGTCCCCGGGTAGCGGGGCCTCCTACAATGAGCAGTTCTTC
>TRBJ2-2|.|TRBV2|TRBD2
CASTELAESGELFF
TGTGCCAGCACGGAGCTAGCGGAATCCGGGGAGCTGTTTTTT
>TRBJ1-6|.|TRBV9|TRBD1
CASSLQTGWDSPLHF
TGTGCCAGCAGCCTCCAGACAGGGTGGGATTCACCCCTCCACTTT
>TRBJ1-5|.|TRBV30|.
CAWSGAYNQPQHF
TGTGCCTGGAGTGGGGCCTACAATCAGCCCCAGCATTTT
>TRBJ2-7|few|TRBV10-3|.
CAIGPERGGVFYEQYF
TGTGCCATCGGGCCCGAGAGGGGCGGTGTATTCTACGAGCAGTACTTC
>TRBJ1-2|.|TRBV6-1|.
CASSEGFNYGYTF
TGTGCCAGCAGTGAGGGCTTTAACTATGGCTACACCTTC
>TRBJ2-7|.|TRBV7-3|.
CASSLEGYGSEQYF
TGTGCCAGCAGCTTAGAGGGTTATGGGTCCGAGCAGTACTTC
>TRBJ2-7|once|TRBV9|.
CASSVDGAPYEQYF
TGTGCCAGCAGCGTAGATGGGGCCCCCTACGAGCAGTACTTC
>TRBJ2-1|.|TRBV2|TRBD2
CASTNRGGRDYNEQFF
TGTGCCAGCACAAACCGAGGCGGGAGGGACTACAATGAGCAGTTCTTC
>TRBJ2-1|.|TRBV24-1|.
CATSEYSYNEQFF
TGTGCCACCAGTGAATACTCCTACAATGAGCAGTTCTTC
>TRBJ2-2|.|TRBV7-2|.
CASSVPGPLDTGELFF
TGTGCCAGCAGCGTGCCAGGGCCCCTGGATACCGGGGAGCTGTTTTTT
>TRBJ1-2|once|TRBV24-1|.
CATSDPGTGSYGYTF
TGTGCCACCAGTGACCCCGGGACGGGGAGCTATGGCTACACCTTC
>TRBJ2-7|.|TRBV27|TRBD1
CASRGTGGRGEYF
TGTGCCAGCAGAGGGACAGGAGGCCGTGGTGAGTACTTC
>TRBJ2-2|.|TRBV15|.
CATSRGLAANTGELFF
TGTGCCACCAGCAGAGGGTTAGCGGCGAACACCGGGGAGCTGTTTTTT
>TRBJ1-3|.|TRBV19|.
CASSIRGSGNTIYF
TGTGCCAGTAGTATCCGGGGCTCTGGAAACACCATATATTTT
>TRBJ2-3|.|TRBV19|.
CASSIDVRGGTDTQYF
TGTGCCAGTAGTATAGACGTCCGGGGCGGTACAGATACGCAGTATTTT
>TRBJ1-2|.|TRBV6-1|.
CASSDRNTADRGYGYTF
TGTGCCAGCAGTGATCGTAACACAGCAGACCGCGGTTATGGCTACACCTTC
>TRBJ2-5|few|TRBV12-3/TRBV12-4|.
CASSVQETQYF
TGTGCCAGCAGCGTCCAAGAGACCCAGTACTTC
>TRBJ2-7|.|TRBV20-1|.
CSASSVLAISYEQYF
TGCAGTGCTAGTTCAGTCCTAGCGATCTCCTACGAGCAGTACTTC
>TRBJ1-6|.|TRBV6-2/TRBV6-3|.
CASSPGPRSSYNSPLHF
TGTGCCAGCAGTCCCGGGCCCCGGAGCTCCTATAATTCACCCCTCCACTTT
>TRBJ2-7|.|TRBV12-3/TRBV12-4|.
CASSFGGPYEQYF
TGTGCCAGCAGTTTTGGCGGACCCTACGAGCAGTACTTC
>TRBJ2-7|.|TRBV2|TRBD2
CASSATSGSSYEQYF
TGTGCCAGCAGTGCCACTAGCGGGAGTTCCTACGAGCAGTACTTC
>TRBJ2-4|.|TRBV5-6|TRBD2
CASSSGLAGGNIQYF
TGTGCCAGCAGTTCCGGACTAGCGGGGGGAAACATTCAGTACTTC
>TRBJ2-2|.|TRBV27|.
CASSLLAKNTGELFF
TGTGCCAGCAGTTTACTAGCGAAAAACACCGGGGAGCTGTTTTTT
>TRBJ1-1|once|TRBV6-6|TRBD1
CASSPRLTGGRGKKDTEAFF
TGTGCCAGCAGTCCTCGACTAACAGGGGGCAGGGGAAAAAAAGACACTGAAGCTTTCTTT